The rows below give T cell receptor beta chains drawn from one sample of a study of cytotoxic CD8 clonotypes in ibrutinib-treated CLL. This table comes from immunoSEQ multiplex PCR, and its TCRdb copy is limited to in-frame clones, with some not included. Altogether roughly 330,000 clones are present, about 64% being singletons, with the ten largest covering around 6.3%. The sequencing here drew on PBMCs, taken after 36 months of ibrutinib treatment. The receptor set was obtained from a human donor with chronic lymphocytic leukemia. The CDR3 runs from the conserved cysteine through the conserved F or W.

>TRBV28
CASLNNNEKLFF
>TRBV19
CASTPRQVYGYTF
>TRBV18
CASSRDRHYEQYF
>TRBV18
CASSRGTSGSNEQFF
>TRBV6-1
CASSVWVPNFQGNEQFF
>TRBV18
CASSPGRGVEKLFF
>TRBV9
CASSDSGISAYNEQFF
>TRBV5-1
CASSLGTGSLEQYF
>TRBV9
CASSVGSVGLAEAFF
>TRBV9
CASSVGSESYEQYF
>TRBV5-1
CASSLAGGSGEQYF
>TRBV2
CASKAVSGGPRTGELFF
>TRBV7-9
CASSSNVRGRGIQYF
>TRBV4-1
CASSLTSGGPTDTQYF
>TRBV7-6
CASSYQAGSDEQYF
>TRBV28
CASSSPGQGKGEQYF
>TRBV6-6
CASSLATGGYEQYF
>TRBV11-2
CASRRGKTYEQYF
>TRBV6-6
CASSYSALRHTQYF
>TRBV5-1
CASSLGDGLYYGYTF
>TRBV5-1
CASSPGAGGYTF
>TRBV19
CASSIGANNSPLHF
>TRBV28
CASSRNDFQETQYF
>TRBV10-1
CASSEWDHPTGELFF
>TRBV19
CASSVSRRNEQFF
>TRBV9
CASSPDSTGEHNEKLFF
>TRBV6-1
CASSEVGATEAFF
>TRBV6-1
CASSGGGTGVYEQYF
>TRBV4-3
CASSQEASGAYNEQFF
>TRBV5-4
CASTPSSGGWNEQFF
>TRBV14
CASSLGTPFGQETQYF
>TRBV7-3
CASSSGTSVDNEQFF
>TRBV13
CASGTGQQETQYF
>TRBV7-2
CASSSPSRAGYGYTF
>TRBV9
CASSLILENTEAFF
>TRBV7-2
CASSFPGGKTQYF
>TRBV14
CASSQDGSETQETQYF
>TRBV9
CASSEGTGTGGLAPYGYTF
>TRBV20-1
CSAHSHTEAFF
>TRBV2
CASSEVQGRYTGELFF
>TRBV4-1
CASSQEWVSGGYTDTQYF
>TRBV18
CASSPSTSGTGELFF
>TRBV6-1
CASKRSGISYEQYF
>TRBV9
CASSAYYRVTRDEQYF
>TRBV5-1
CASSLTTGWGQETQYF
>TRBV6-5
CASSPGTGNRYGYTF
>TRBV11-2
CASRLGHVVYEQYF
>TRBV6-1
CASSSGGGAAEAFF
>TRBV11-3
CASSPKGGIFNEQFF
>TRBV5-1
CASSLGRGFGDYGYTF
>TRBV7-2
CASSPRHGETQYF
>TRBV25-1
CASTTASTDTQYF
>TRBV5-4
CASTQGQGDYGYTF
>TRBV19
CASNPVGNLYGYTF
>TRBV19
CASSIASGFNYGYTF
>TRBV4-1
CASSQDRSWAGRDTGELFF
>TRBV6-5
CATLTRPYNEQFF
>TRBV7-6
CASSTPILDQYNEQFF
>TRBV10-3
CATLLDQGEYEQYF